One and the same sample provided the 32 T cell receptor beta chains below, sequenced in a study of cytomegalovirus exposure and HLA in healthy donors. PCR amplification relied on 60 Vbeta primers (plus 13 Jbeta primers). Measured with immunoSEQ multiplex PCR; TCRdb has only the in-frame clones, and not every one. Of fewer than 120,000 clones detected, approximately 79% appear once; the ten largest clones hold roughly 5.6%. Sequenced sample: PBMCs. The receptors stem from a man aged 25 to 45 in good health and CMV-seropositive.

V and J are TRBV30 and TRBJ1-1; D is unclear. CDR3 length: 17 residues. The V and J ends lost 0 bases and 4 bases respectively, with 21 bases between them. Germline CDR1 reads GTSNPN; CDR2 reads SVGIG (reference sequence). The CDR3 DNA reads as TGTGCCTGGAGTGTACCCCCCGGGTGGGGAGGCCTCACTGAAGCTTTCTTT. This gives the protein CAWSVPPGWGGLTEAFF.

The chain recombines TRBV7-9 with TRBJ2-2; the match to TRBD1 covers 7 bases. The J segment lost 2 bases and the V segment lost 5 bases, leaving 11 bases of the junction unmatched. Germline CDR1 SEHNR, CDR2 FQNEAQ (reference sequence). The CDR3 loop spans 17 amino acids. The CDR3 region is CASSPPGQVYNTGELFF. CDR3 in DNA: TGTGCCAGCAGCCCGCCAGGACAGGTTTATAACACCGGGGAGCTGTTTTTT.

V is TRBV7-9 and J is TRBJ1-5; TRBD1 agrees at 11 bases. Trimming at V came to 5 bases and at J to 5 bases, leaving 11 bases not matched to a gene. CDR1 and CDR2 from the germline V gene are SEHNR and FQNEAQ (reference sequence). The CDR3 contains 17 residues. CDR3 loop: CASSRRHGTGGYQPQHF. The CDR3 coding sequence is TGTGCCAGCAGCCGGCGGCATGGGACAGGGGGTTATCAGCCCCAGCATTTT. Based on the CDR3 plus reference TRBV7-9 and TRBJ1-5, the full variable domain is DTGVSQNPRHKITKRGQNVTFRCDPISEHNRLYWYRQTLGQGPEFLTYFQNEAQLEKSRLLSDRFSAERPKGSFSTLEIQRTEQGDSAMYLCASSRRHGTGGYQPQHFGDGTRLSIL.

The V and J genes are TRBV7-6 and TRBJ1-4; a weak D match, TRBD1 (5 bases). V dropped 2 bases and J dropped 8 bases, with 12 bases sitting between them. Germline CDR1 reads SGHVS; CDR2 reads FNYEAQ. CDR3 size: 14 residues. The CDR3 loop reads CASSLMQGSEKLFF. The CDR3 DNA sequence: TGTGCCAGCAGCTTAATGCAGGGTAGCGAAAAACTGTTTTTT.

The table lists this clone with many counts. This rearrangement joins TRBV28 to TRBJ1-1; the D gene is possibly TRBD1 (6 bases). The germline gives CDR1 MDHEN, CDR2 SYDVKM. V lost 3 bases to trimming and J lost 0 bases, with 17 bases between them. The CDR3 runs to 17 residues. In DNA, the CDR3 is TGTGCCAGCAGTTTTGCCGGGGGGGCCCGTTTGAACACTGAAGCTTTCTTT. Translation gives CASSFAGGARLNTEAFF.

The rearrangement joins TRBV11-3 to TRBJ2-7, with D maybe TRBD1 (5 bases). CDR1 is SGHNT, CDR2 YENEEA, per germline. V was clipped by 2 bases and J by 3 bases, with 8 bases between them. CDR3 length: 13 residues. The CDR3 region is CASSLSDSYEQYF. The CDR3 nucleotides read TGTGCCAGCAGCTTATCCGACAGCTACGAGCAGTACTTC.

The V and J genes are TRBV9 and TRBJ2-3; 7 bases fit TRBD2. Per germline, CDR1 SGDLS and CDR2 YYNGEE. The V gene end was trimmed by 2 bases and the J gene end by 6 bases; junction bases not matched to a gene: 6. This CDR3 contains 14 residues. In DNA form, the CDR3 reads TGTGCCAGCAGCGTGGAGCGGGGAAGGGATACGCAGTATTTT. Translation: CASSVERGRDTQYF.

The chain is built from TRBV7-9 and TRBJ1-1; TRBD1 might be the D (5 bases). Germline CDR1 and CDR2: SEHNR and FQNEAQ (reference sequence). The V end was cut by 2 bases, the J end by 0 bases, with 16 bases between. The length of the CDR3 is 17 residues. The CDR3 protein is CASSLQGWGDLNTEAFF. The CDR3 coding sequence is TGTGCCAGCAGCTTACAGGGTTGGGGGGACTTGAACACTGAAGCTTTCTTT.

This chain joins TRBV14 and TRBJ2-7; D unresolved. Trimming left V 5 bases short and J 6 bases short, with 11 bases between. CDR1 and CDR2 from the germline V gene are SGHDN and FVKESK. The CDR3 is made up of 12 amino acids. The CDR3 loop is CASSKLPLEQYF. As DNA, the CDR3 is TGTGCCAGCAGCAAACTCCCCCTCGAGCAGTACTTC.

The V and J genes are TRBV6-1 and TRBJ2-2; D is ambiguous. V dropped 0 bases and J dropped 3 bases, with 2 bases sitting between them. This CDR3 region has 13 residues. Germline CDR1 and CDR2: MNHNS and SASEGT. In DNA, the CDR3 is TGTGCCAGCAGTGAAGCCGACACCGGGGAGCTGTTTTTT. This gives the protein CASSEADTGELFF.

The rearrangement uses TRBV11-1 and TRBJ2-5; 9 positions match TRBD2. The V segment lost 2 bases and the J segment 5 bases; nucleotides outside the gene matches: 9. The CDR3 contains 16 residues. Looked up from germline, CDR1 is SGHAT and CDR2 is FQDESV (reference sequence). CDR3 DNA sequence: TGTGCCAGCAGCTTAAGGCGGGGGGGCCCCCGGGAGACCCAGTACTTC. Its protein product is CASSLRRGGPRETQYF.

J is TRBJ2-2 and V is TRBV6-5; TRBD1 matches 8 bases. The CDR3 is 15 amino acids. J was trimmed by 5 bases and V by 6 bases; bases with no gene match: 8. The germline V gene has CDR1 MNHEY and CDR2 SVGAGI. CDR3 loop: CASRKTDRETGELFF. In nucleotides, the CDR3 is TGTGCCAGCAGAAAAACGGACAGGGAAACCGGGGAGCTGTTTTTT.

The chain couples TRBV10-2 to TRBJ2-2; 9 bases are shared with TRBD1. The length of the CDR3 is 15 residues. Trimming took 7 bases from V and 4 from J; bases not matched to a gene: 7. The germline V gene encodes CDR1 WSHSY and CDR2 SAAADI. This CDR3 is CASMTTGGITGELFF. CDR3 nucleotide sequence: TGCGCCAGCATGACAACAGGGGGCATCACCGGGGAGCTGTTTTTT.

This chain connects TRBV5-1 to TRBJ1-6; 7 positions agree with TRBD1. Trimming cost V 7 bases and J 5 bases; bases outside gene matches: 6. Germline lookup yields CDR1 SGHRS and CDR2 YFSETQ. The CDR3 consists of 14 residues. CDR3 nucleotides: TGCGCCAGCGGAGGACAGGCCGATAATTCACCCCTCCACTTT. This codes for CASGGQADNSPLHF.

The chain employs TRBV30 and TRBJ2-2; 10 nucleotides line up with TRBD2. The CDR3 runs to 17 residues. V was clipped by 1 base and J by 3 bases; unmatched bases: 8. Germline CDR1 reads GTSNPN; CDR2 reads SVGIG (reference sequence). In nucleotides, the CDR3 is TGTGCCTGGAGTGCCGACCGGACTAGCGGCCACACCGGGGAGCTGTTTTTT. This gives the protein CAWSADRTSGHTGELFF.

This rearrangement joins TRBV23-1 to TRBJ1-2; D is unresolved. TRBV23-1 is an ORF, with its function uncertain. V lost 1 base and J lost 3, with 15 bases in between. This CDR3 is 16 amino acids long. The CDR3 loop reads CASSQCPTGVDYGYTF. The DNA of the CDR3 is TGCGCCAGCAGTCAATGCCCCACGGGAGTAGACTATGGCTACACCTTC.

This chain links TRBV30 with TRBJ2-7; 11 nucleotides agree with TRBD1. From germline, CDR1 is GTSNPN and CDR2 SVGIG (reference sequence). The CDR3 covers 15 residues. With 2 bases clipped from V and 3 bases from J, the junction kept 6 bases outside the gene matches. This chain's CDR3 is CAWSSGTGGIYEQYF. As DNA, the CDR3 is TGTGCCTGGAGTTCCGGGACAGGGGGGATCTACGAGCAGTACTTC.

This chain joins TRBV30 and TRBJ2-5; no definite D call. Trimming removed 0 bases from V and 4 bases from J, with 9 bases in between. The CDR3 is 13 residues long. Germline V gene sequence: CDR1 GTSNPN, CDR2 SVGIG (reference sequence). The CDR3 spells CAWSVRWAETQYF. The CDR3 region has the DNA TGTGCCTGGAGTGTACGTTGGGCAGAGACCCAGTACTTC.

This sequence joins TRBV19 and TRBJ1-2; D is undetermined. The CDR3 has 13 residues. The germline V and J ends were trimmed by 7 bases and 0 bases, with 9 bases remaining between them. CDR1 and CDR2 from the germline V gene are LNHDA and SQIVND (reference sequence). DNA of the CDR3: TGTGCCAGTAAACGCGCCTCTAACTATGGCTACACCTTC. Translation gives CASKRASNYGYTF.

The rearrangement links TRBV19 to TRBJ2-5; D gene ambiguous. This CDR3 has 13 residues. Per the germline V gene, CDR1 is LNHDA and CDR2 is SQIVND (reference sequence). V was clipped by 3 bases and J by 3 bases, with 8 bases between them. CDR3 nucleotide sequence: TGTGCCAGTAGTATGTTCTCGGAAGAGACCCAGTACTTC. Amino acid sequence: CASSMFSEETQYF.

A remark on this clone: Different DNA sequences within this sample yield the same CDR3. In DNA form, the CDR3 reads TGTGCCAGCAGCCAAAAAATCCCGGGGGAGAGCTCCTATAATTCACCCCTCCACTTT. Translating gives CASSQKIPGESSYNSPLHF. The chain couples TRBV4-2 to TRBJ1-6; possible D gene TRBD1, 5 bases. CDR3 length: 19 residues. V lost 2 bases to trimming and J lost 0 bases, with 17 bases between them. Germline V gene lookup returns CDR1 LGHNA and CDR2 YNFKEQ.

The chain combines TRBV2 with TRBJ2-7, with D tentatively TRBD2 (6 bases). The length of the CDR3 is 13 residues. Germline V gene sequence: CDR1 SNHLY, CDR2 FYNNEI. Between the trimmed V and J ends, which lost 1 base and 5 bases, there was a span of 9 bases. CDR3 loop: CASSEVRDHEQYF. The CDR3 region has the DNA TGTGCCAGCAGTGAAGTGCGGGACCACGAGCAGTACTTC. The full variable domain, completed using reference TRBV2 and TRBJ2-7, is EPEVTQTPSHQVTQMGQEVILRCVPISNHLYFYWYRQILGQKVEFLVSFYNNEISEKSEIFDDQFSVERPDGSNFTLKIRSTKLEDSAMYFCASSEVRDHEQYFGPGTRLTVT.

The genes are TRBV7-8 and TRBJ1-6; 8 positions match TRBD1. The CDR3 consists of 15 residues. Germline values: CDR1 SGHVS, CDR2 FQNEAQ. V lost 3 bases, J lost 9 bases, and 7 bases stayed unmatched. The chain's CDR3 is CASSFRQGPSSPLHF. The CDR3 DNA reads TGTGCCAGCAGCTTTCGACAGGGGCCTAGTTCACCCCTCCACTTT. Looking up the rest from reference TRBV7-8 and TRBJ1-6 gives the full variable domain: GAGVSQSPRYKVAKRGQDVALRCDPISGHVSLFWYQQALGQGPEFLTYFQNEAQLDKSGLPSDRFFAERPEGSVSTLKIQRTQQEDSAVYLCASSFRQGPSSPLHFGNGTRLTVT.

This sequence joins TRBV25-1 and TRBJ1-2, with D unclear. This CDR3 spans 12 amino acids. Germline loops: CDR1 MGHDK, CDR2 SYGVNS. V was pared by 8 bases and J by 2 bases, with 9 bases between. The CDR3 spells CASPRSNYGYTF. The CDR3 coding sequence is TGTGCCAGCCCTAGATCCAACTATGGCTACACCTTC.

The genes are TRBV6-5 and TRBJ2-5, with 14 bases matching TRBD2. Trimming removed 6 bases from V and 3 bases from J; junction bases left unmatched: 3. There are 15 residues in the CDR3. CDR1 is MNHEY and CDR2 is SVGAGI in the germline V gene. CDR3 nucleotide sequence: TGTGCCAGCAGAGGACTAGCGGGGGGCGAAGAGACCCAGTACTTC. It specifies CASRGLAGGEETQYF.

The chain couples TRBV9 to TRBJ1-6, with D possibly being TRBD1 (6 bases). Germline CDR1 SGDLS, CDR2 YYNGEE. V dropped 4 bases and J dropped 7 bases, with 15 bases sitting between them. The CDR3 consists of 15 residues. The DNA for the CDR3 is TGTGCCAGCAGCTCCGAGGGGGGGTTGAATTCACCCCTCCACTTT. Residues: CASSSEGGLNSPLHF.

The rearrangement links TRBV19 to TRBJ2-5; 11 bases fit TRBD2. Germline V gene sequence: CDR1 LNHDA, CDR2 SQIVND (reference sequence). V was pared by 5 bases and J by 6 bases, with 5 bases of the junction left unmatched. The CDR3 length is 14 residues. The CDR3 loop reads CASSFSGGAKTQYF. The DNA for the CDR3 is TGTGCCAGTAGTTTTAGCGGGGGGGCCAAGACCCAGTACTTC. Full variable domain (missing parts from reference TRBV19 and TRBJ2-5): DGGITQSPKYLFRKEGQNVTLSCEQNLNHDAMYWYRQDPGQGLRLIYYSQIVNDFQKGDIAEGYSVSREKKESFPLTVTSAQKNPTAFYLCASSFSGGAKTQYFGPGTRLLVL.

CDR3 sequence (DNA): TGCGCCAGCAGCCTGACTAGCGGGGGAGAAGGTGAGCAGTTCTTC. As protein: CASSLTSGGEGEQFF. V and J are TRBV5-1 and TRBJ2-1; TRBD2 matches at 12 bases. The CDR3 is made up of 15 amino acids. The junction had 8 bases not matched to a gene; V was cut back by 4 bases and J by 9 bases. CDR1 and CDR2 (germline): SGHRS, YFSETQ.

The chain is built from TRBV5-6 and TRBJ2-7, with 8 positions matching TRBD2. Germline assignment: CDR1 SGHDT and CDR2 YYEEEE. Unmatched junction bases numbered 4, after V lost 2 bases and J lost 0 bases. The CDR3 covers 15 residues. In DNA form, the CDR3 reads TGTGCCAGCAGCTTTGGCGGGGGGTTCTCCTACGAGCAGTACTTC. It codes for CASSFGGGFSYEQYF.

The chain uses TRBV4-2 and TRBJ1-1; 7 nucleotides agree with TRBD1. There are 15 residues in the CDR3. Looked up from germline, CDR1 is LGHNA and CDR2 is YNFKEQ. The V and J ends lost 9 bases and 10 bases, in that order; junction bases with no gene match: 20. The CDR3 is CASPRDSHYSPGAFF. CDR3 in DNA: TGTGCCAGTCCGAGGGACAGCCATTACTCCCCGGGAGCTTTCTTT.

V usage is TRBV5-1 and J usage is TRBJ2-1, with TRBD2 identical over 8 bases. Germline trimming cut 5 bases from V and 0 bases from J; bases unmatched to any gene: 1. Germline CDR1 SGHRS, CDR2 YFSETQ. This CDR3 is 14 amino acids long. CDR3 bases: TGCGCCAGCAGTAGCGGGGACTCCTACAATGAGCAGTTCTTC. It specifies CASSSGDSYNEQFF.

The V and J genes are TRBV7-6 and TRBJ2-1; 8 bases line up with TRBD1. V lost 5 bases, J lost 6 bases, and 9 bases stayed unmatched. This CDR3 has 15 amino acids. Germline CDR1 reads SGHVS; CDR2 reads FNYEAQ. The CDR3, as DNA: TGTGCCAGCAGCCCTTTGGACAGGGTGTTCAATGAGCAGTTCTTC. This codes for CASSPLDRVFNEQFF.